These 31 T cell receptor beta chains came from one sample sequenced in a study of T cells after yellow fever vaccination. TCRdb processed the 5' RACE reads anew with MiXCR; each CDR3 protein has one entry. The table has around 500,000 distinct CDR3 sequences, about a fifth seen once. Sequenced material: PBMCs, taken about 21 days after the first yellow fever vaccination. These receptors originate from a young man who received the YFV17D yellow fever vaccine.

The rearrangement joins TRBV29-1 to TRBJ2-1, with 7 bases aligning to TRBD2. Germline V lookup: CDR1 SQVTM, CDR2 ANQGSEA. The CDR3 is made up of 12 amino acids. J gave up 8 bases and V 3 bases, and 4 bases lay outside the gene matches. The DNA for the CDR3 is TGCAGCGTTGAGACTAGCCGCCATGAGCAGTTCTTC. This gives the protein CSVETSRHEQFF.

The chain combines TRBV5-5 with TRBJ2-7; D is perhaps TRBD1 or TRBD2 (6 bases each). This CDR3 has 12 amino acids. CDR1 SGHKS and CDR2 YYEKEE come from the germline V gene (reference sequence). V shed 2 bases and J shed 7 bases, with 10 bases lying between them. The CDR3 DNA reads as TGTGCCAGCAGCTTCGGGGGCGTAGAGCAGTACTTC. Translating gives CASSFGGVEQYF.

The sample holds a few counts of this clonotype. The chain recombines TRBV10-3 with TRBJ1-5; D uncertain. Trimming pared 0 bases from V and 2 bases from J, leaving 11 bases between. The CDR3 runs to 16 residues. Germline lookup yields CDR1 ENHRY and CDR2 SYGVKD. In nucleotides, the CDR3 is TGTGCCATCAGTGAGTCCGGACCGGGAGGCAATCAGCCCCAGCATTTT. It is translated as CAISESGPGGNQPQHF.

CDR3 bases: TGTGCCACCAGTGATTTGACTAGCGGGGGCACAGATACGCAGTATTTT. It translates to CATSDLTSGGTDTQYF. The chain recombines TRBV24-1 with TRBJ2-3; TRBD2 agrees at 10 bases. Unmatched junction bases numbered 0, after V lost 0 bases and J lost 1 base. The length of the CDR3 is 16 residues. CDR1 and CDR2 (germline): KGHDR, SFDVKD.

This clonotype has ten or more counts. The gene calls are TRBV12-3 or TRBV12-4 and TRBJ2-1; D not resolved. V dropped 3 bases and J dropped 6 bases, with 9 bases sitting between them. This CDR3 has 13 amino acids. In DNA, the CDR3 is TGTGCCAGCAGTTTCCCCTCGGGCAATGAGCAGTTCTTC. Residues: CASSFPSGNEQFF.

This chain uses TRBV20-1 with TRBJ1-6, with D hard to call. Deletions cut 3 bases from V and 6 bases from J, with 9 bases between. The CDR3 has 13 residues. The V gene's germline CDR1 is DFQATT and CDR2 SNEGSKA (reference sequence). The CDR3 region has the DNA TGCAGTGCTAGGGACGGCCGTAATTCACCCCTCCACTTT. This gives the protein CSARDGRNSPLHF.

This clonotype was found a few times. The chain links TRBV20-1 to TRBJ1-6, with D hard to call. Trimming took 6 bases from V and 11 from J, leaving 23 bases between them. CDR1 is DFQATT and CDR2 is SNEGSKA in the germline V gene (reference sequence). The CDR3 has 15 amino acids. In DNA, the CDR3 is TGCAGTGCCACCCTCGGCGGGGAATTAGGAGCACCCCTCCACTTT. Its protein product is CSATLGGELGAPLHF.

There are many counts of this clonotype. The chain carries TRBV12-5 and TRBJ1-1, with D possibly TRBD1 on 6 matching bases. Per the germline V gene, CDR1 is LGHNT and CDR2 is FRNRAP. CDR3 length equals 15 residues. Trimming pared 5 bases from V and 2 bases from J, leaving 15 bases between. CDR3 nucleotides: TGTGCTAGTGGTCTCCACAGGGATCTAAACACTGAAGCTTTCTTT. Protein sequence: CASGLHRDLNTEAFF.

This chain links TRBV15 with TRBJ1-6, with D unclear. Trimming left V 0 bases short and J 7 bases short, with 4 bases between. Germline-derived CDR1 and CDR2 are LNHNV and YYDKDF (reference sequence). This CDR3 has 13 amino acids. CDR3 nucleotide sequence: TGTGCCACCAGCAGAGATCAGAATTCACCCCTCCACTTT. It codes for CATSRDQNSPLHF.

The chain is built from TRBV20-1 and TRBJ2-1; 11 bases fit TRBD1. CDR3 length equals 15 residues. Germline loops: CDR1 DFQATT, CDR2 SNEGSKA (reference sequence). The trim removed 1 base at V and 9 bases at J, leaving 8 bases unmatched. This chain's CDR3 is CSARGKRTGGLEQFF. CDR3 in DNA: TGCAGTGCTAGAGGGAAGAGGACAGGGGGCCTTGAGCAGTTCTTC.

There are a few counts of this clonotype. The chain links TRBV4-1 to TRBJ2-2, with 9 positions matching TRBD1. Germline V CDR1 and CDR2: MGHRA, YSYEKL. There are 15 residues in the CDR3. V was clipped by 6 bases and J by 6 bases; unmatched bases: 8. CDR3 DNA sequence: TGCGCCAGCAGTGAGACAGGGGGGAGGGCCGGGGAGCTGTTTTTT. Translation gives CASSETGGRAGELFF.

A remark on this clonotype: Because the CDR3's place on the DNA is in doubt, the DNA is left out and the CDR3 is given as listed by TCRdb. The chain is built from TRBV10-1 and TRBJ2-2; the D call TRBD1 from the table was never checked on the DNA. Per germline, CDR1 WNHNN and CDR2 SYGVQD (reference sequence). The CDR3 extends over 17 residues, inclusive of both ends. CDR3 amino acids: CASSESKQGYTPGSCFF.

The rearrangement links TRBV5-1 to TRBJ2-5; the D gene could be TRBD1 or TRBD2 (5 bases each). CDR1 is SGHRS, CDR2 YFSETQ, per germline. Trimming stripped 3 bases from V and 1 base from J, with 13 bases between. The CDR3 contains 15 residues. The CDR3 sequence: CASSSTGALQETQYF. The CDR3 nucleotides are TGCGCCAGCAGCTCCACCGGGGCGCTCCAAGAGACCCAGTACTTC.

A few counts support this clonotype. A much larger clone lies a single base off, so this may be a read error. The J gene is TRBJ2-3, the V gene TRBV12-3 or TRBV12-4; 7 bases map to TRBD1. This CDR3 is 18 amino acids long. The CDR3 DNA follows: TGTACCAGCAGACAGGAAGAGGTCGGGACAGCTAGCACAGATACGCAGTATTTT. This translates into CTSRQEEVGTASTDTQYF.

This clonotype occurred a few times. V gene TRBV3-1 combines with J gene TRBJ2-1, with unresolved D. From germline, CDR1 is LGHDT and CDR2 YNNKEL (reference sequence). This CDR3 has 13 amino acids. V lost 4 bases to trimming and J lost 6 bases, with 10 bases between them. As DNA, the CDR3 is TGTGCCAGCAGCCCCCAACGGGTCAATGAGCAGTTCTTC. Residues: CASSPQRVNEQFF.

A few counts support this clonotype. This chain uses TRBV7-9 with TRBJ1-1; D gene ambiguous. The CDR3 runs to 12 residues. Germline CDR1 is SEHNR and CDR2 is FQNEAQ (reference sequence). V was clipped by 1 base and J by 5 bases, with 5 bases between them. The CDR3 loop is CASSLGKTEAFF. The CDR3, as DNA: TGTGCCAGCAGCTTAGGTAAAACTGAAGCTTTCTTT.

This clonotype was counted only a few times. This chain joins TRBV7-8 and TRBJ2-7; TRBD2 is a possible D gene (6 bases). V was clipped by 3 bases and J by 7 bases, with 16 bases between them. The germline gives CDR1 SGHVS, CDR2 FQNEAQ. This CDR3 is 14 amino acids long. CDR3 coding DNA: TGTGCCAGCAGCTTCACGGGACTCCCAGTTGAGCAGTACGTC. Translating gives CASSFTGLPVEQYV.

The chain links TRBV6-1 to TRBJ2-3; 8 bases match TRBD2. Germline V gives CDR1 MNHNS, CDR2 SASEGT. The CDR3 sequence is 14 residues long. After removal of 6 bases from V and 5 bases from J, the junction contained 7 bases not matched to a gene. This CDR3 is CASSLSGVKDTQYF. DNA of the CDR3: TGTGCCAGCAGCCTTAGCGGGGTGAAAGATACGCAGTATTTT.

This clonotype showed up just a few times. The genes are TRBV20-1 and TRBJ1-1; D unresolved. The germline CDR1 and CDR2 sequences are DFQATT and SNEGSKA (reference sequence). This CDR3 region has 12 residues. Between the trimmed V and J ends, which lost 5 bases and 4 bases, there was a span of 11 bases. CDR3 nucleotides: TGCAGTGCTCCTCCCGTTGGCACTGAAGCTTTCTTT. It yields the protein CSAPPVGTEAFF.

The chain employs TRBV19 and TRBJ1-1, with D unclear. The germline gives CDR1 LNHDA, CDR2 SQIVND (reference sequence). The CDR3 runs to 14 residues. The V end was cut by 6 bases, the J end by 4 bases, with 15 bases between. The CDR3 region is CASRPAEEFTEAFF. CDR3 nucleotide sequence: TGTGCCAGTAGACCCGCAGAGGAGTTCACTGAAGCTTTCTTT.

The rearrangement joins TRBV20-1 to TRBJ2-3, with unresolved D. The germline V gene has CDR1 DFQATT and CDR2 SNEGSKA (reference sequence). The germline V and J ends were trimmed by 1 base and 2 bases, with 10 bases remaining between them. The CDR3 has 14 amino acids. In DNA form, the CDR3 reads TGCAGTGCTAGAGGCGGCAGACTCACAGATACGCAGTATTTT. This sequence encodes CSARGGRLTDTQYF.

The V call is TRBV11-2, the J call TRBJ2-3; 10 bases are a match to TRBD2. The CDR3 is 19 amino acids. Losses at the gene ends were 4 bases for V and 2 bases for J; bases not matched to a gene: 15. In germline, CDR1 is SGHAT, CDR2 FQNNGV. CDR3 in amino acids: CASSSPRGAGGRVTDTQYF. Written as DNA, the CDR3 is TGTGCCAGCAGCTCCCCCCGTGGAGCGGGGGGGCGGGTCACAGATACGCAGTATTTT.

In its sample, this clonotype was seen a few times. J is TRBJ2-1 and V is TRBV15; D unresolved. V dropped 0 bases and J dropped 4 bases, with 13 bases sitting between them. CDR1 LNHNV and CDR2 YYDKDF come from the germline V gene (reference sequence). The CDR3 runs 16 residues. The DNA for the CDR3 is TGTGCCACCAGCAGAGATCGCGACCTGGGGTACAATGAGCAGTTCTTC. Encoded protein: CATSRDRDLGYNEQFF.

This clonotype was seen only a few times. The chain uses TRBV20-1 and TRBJ2-4, with 7 bases identical to TRBD1. V shed 6 bases and J 12 bases; nucleotides not matched to a gene: 11. The V gene's germline CDR1 is DFQATT and CDR2 SNEGSKA (reference sequence). This CDR3 has 12 residues. This CDR3 reads CSARGLGVSQYF. The CDR3 nucleotides are TGCAGTGCGAGGGGGCTGGGGGTATCTCAGTACTTC.

V and J are TRBV14 and TRBJ2-5, with D unresolved. This CDR3 contains 17 residues. Germline CDR1 reads SGHDN; CDR2 reads FVKESK. Trimming left V 0 bases short and J 7 bases short, with 21 bases between. CDR3 in DNA: TGTGCCAGCAGCCAAGAAGTTGGGCCAGGCGGTAGGTCGACCCAGTACTTC. Its protein is CASSQEVGPGGRSTQYF. Variable domain in full (rest from reference TRBV14 and TRBJ2-5): EAGVTQFPSHSVIEKGQTVTLRCDPISGHDNLYWYRRVMGKEIKFLLHFVKESKQDESGMPNNRFLAERTGGTYSTLKVQPAELEDSGVYFCASSQEVGPGGRSTQYFGPGTRLLVL.

This clonotype has at least ten counts. The chain links TRBV6-6 to TRBJ1-1, with TRBD1 matching 7 bases. Germline V gives CDR1 MNHNY, CDR2 SVGAGI (reference sequence). With 4 bases clipped from V and 7 bases from J, the junction kept 0 bases outside the gene matches. The CDR3 has 11 amino acids. CDR3 protein: CASSWTGEAFF. The DNA for the CDR3 is TGTGCCAGCAGTTGGACAGGTGAAGCTTTCTTT.

The table lists this clonotype with a few counts. The gene calls are TRBV28 and TRBJ1-4; D may be TRBD1 (6 bases). Trimming left V 5 bases short and J 8 bases short, with 18 bases between. CDR3 length: 15 residues. Germline-derived CDR1 and CDR2 are MDHEN and SYDVKM. This chain's CDR3 is CASSGPARGGEKLFF. DNA for the CDR3: TGTGCCAGCAGTGGACCGGCCAGGGGCGGCGAAAAACTGTTTTTT.

V gene TRBV7-2 combines with J gene TRBJ2-3, with TRBD2 matching over 9 bases. CDR1 is SGHTA and CDR2 is FQGNSA in the germline V gene. CDR3 length equals 15 residues. V was clipped by 1 base and J by 5 bases; unmatched bases: 4. The CDR3 sequence: CASSLVAGVRDTQYF. The CDR3 DNA reads TGTGCCAGCAGCTTAGTAGCGGGGGTGAGAGATACGCAGTATTTT.

This sequence joins TRBV20-1 and TRBJ2-7; 10 nucleotides agree with TRBD1. CDR1 and CDR2 from the germline V gene are DFQATT and SNEGSKA (reference sequence). The ends lost 0 bases at V and 6 bases at J; junction bases unmatched: 8. The CDR3 contains 15 residues. The CDR3 sequence: CSARELGQGDREQYF. The CDR3 region has the DNA TGCAGTGCTAGAGAGCTAGGACAGGGGGACCGCGAGCAGTACTTC.

This clonotype was detected ten times or more. The rearrangement joins TRBV29-1 to TRBJ2-2, with D uncertain. The germline gives CDR1 SQVTM, CDR2 ANQGSEA. The V end lost 5 bases, the J end lost 2 bases, and 9 bases lay between the germline ends. The CDR3 contains 13 residues. The CDR3 sequence is CSVRTGNTGELFF. The CDR3 nucleotides read TGCAGCGTTAGGACGGGTAACACCGGGGAGCTGTTTTTT.

V usage is TRBV12-3 or TRBV12-4 and J usage is TRBJ1-2; 7 nucleotides agree with TRBD1. The CDR3 spans 13 residues. The V gene end was trimmed by 3 bases and the J gene end by 8 bases; junction bases not matched to a gene: 6. CDR3 nucleotide sequence: TGTGCCAGCAGTTTCGTCAGGGGGTACGGCTACACCTTC. Its protein is CASSFVRGYGYTF.